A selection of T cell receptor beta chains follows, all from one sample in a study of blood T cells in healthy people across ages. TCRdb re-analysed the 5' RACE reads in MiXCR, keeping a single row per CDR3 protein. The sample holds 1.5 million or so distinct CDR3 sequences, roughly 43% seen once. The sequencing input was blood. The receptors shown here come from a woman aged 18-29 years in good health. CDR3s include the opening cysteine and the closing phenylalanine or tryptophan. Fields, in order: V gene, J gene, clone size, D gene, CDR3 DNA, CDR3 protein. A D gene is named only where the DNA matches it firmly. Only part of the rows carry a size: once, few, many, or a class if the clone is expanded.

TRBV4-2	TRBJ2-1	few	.	TGTGCCAGCAGTACTACAGAGATCTCCTACAATGAGCAGTTCTTC	CASSTTEISYNEQFF
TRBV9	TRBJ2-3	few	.	TGTGCCAGCAGCGTAGCTTGGGCCATGGATACAGATACGCAGTATTTT	CASSVAWAMDTDTQYF
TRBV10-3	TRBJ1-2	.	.	TGTGCCATCAGTGAGTCGCGGACAGAGGACTATGGCTACACCTTC	CAISESRTEDYGYTF
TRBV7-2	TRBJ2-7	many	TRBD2	TGTGCCAGCAGCTTAGTAGCGGGAGGGTCCTACGAGCAGTACTTC	CASSLVAGGSYEQYF
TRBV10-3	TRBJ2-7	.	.	TGTGCCATCAGTGTAGGGGCAGGGGATCTCGAGCAGTACTTC	CAISVGAGDLEQYF
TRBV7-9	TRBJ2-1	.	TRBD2	TGTGCCAGCAGCTTAATGCGGGAGGGCCTATATGAGCAGTTCTTC	CASSLMREGLYEQFF
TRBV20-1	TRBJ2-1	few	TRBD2	TGCAGTGCTAGAGGCCGGGAGGGTCGGAACAATGAGCAGTTCTTC	CSARGREGRNNEQFF
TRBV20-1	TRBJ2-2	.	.	TGCAGTGCTAGAGACCTCGGGGCCCCGACCGGGGAGCTGTTTTTT	CSARDLGAPTGELFF
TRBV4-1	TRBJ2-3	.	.	TGCGCCAGCAGCCAAGGCCCATCAGATACGCAGTATTTT	CASSQGPSDTQYF
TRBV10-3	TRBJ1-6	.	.	TGTGCCATCAGTGTTGGATTTGAGTCACCCCTCCACTTT	CAISVGFESPLHF
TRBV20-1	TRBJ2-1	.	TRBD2	TGCAGTGCTTTTTCCCCCGCGGGGGGGCAGTACAATGAGCAGTTCTTC	CSAFSPAGGQYNEQFF
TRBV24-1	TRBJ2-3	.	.	TGTGCCACCGGGACGGCGGCCGATACGCAGTATTTT	CATGTAADTQYF
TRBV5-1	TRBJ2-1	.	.	TGCGCCAGCAGCCAGGAACAGGGATACAATGAGCGGTTCTTC	CASSQEQGYNERFF
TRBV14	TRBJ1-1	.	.	TGTGCCAGCAGCCCTTTAGGGGTGGGAATGAACACTGAAGCTTTCTTT	CASSPLGVGMNTEAFF
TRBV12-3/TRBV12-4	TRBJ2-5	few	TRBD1	TGTGCCAGCAGTCGTGGGACAGAAACGACCCAGTACTTC	CASSRGTETTQYF
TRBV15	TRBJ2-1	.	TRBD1	TGTGCCACCAGCAGAGGGCCGGGACAGGGATACGATGAGCAGTTCTTC	CATSRGPGQGYDEQFF
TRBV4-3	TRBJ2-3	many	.	TGCGCCAGCAGCCTCCTGGTGTGGGGGGGCACAGATACGCAGTATTTT	CASSLLVWGGTDTQYF
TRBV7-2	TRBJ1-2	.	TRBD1	TGTGCCAGCAGCCCGGGACAGTCGGTGGGCTACACCTTC	CASSPGQSVGYTF
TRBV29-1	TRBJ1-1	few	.	TGCAGCGTTGAAGCGGGGGCAAGCAACACTGAAGCTTTCTTT	CSVEAGASNTEAFF
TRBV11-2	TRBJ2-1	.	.	TGTGCCAGCAGCTTAGCGGTTAGAATCGGGTACGAGCAGTTCTTC	CASSLAVRIGYEQFF
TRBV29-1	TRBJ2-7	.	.	TGCAGCGTCTGGACTCCCGAGGGCTCCTACGAGCAGTACTTC	CSVWTPEGSYEQYF
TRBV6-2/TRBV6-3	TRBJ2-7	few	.	TGTGCCAGCAGTTATGAAGCCCTGGGAAATGAGCAGTACTTC	CASSYEALGNEQYF
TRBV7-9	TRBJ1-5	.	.	TGTGCCAGCAGCGCCGGCAGGGGTGGCAATCAGCCCCAGCATTTT	CASSAGRGGNQPQHF
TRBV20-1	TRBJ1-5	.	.	TGCAGTGCCATAATGGCCAATCAGCCCCAGCATTTT	CSAIMANQPQHF
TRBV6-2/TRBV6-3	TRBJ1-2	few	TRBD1	TGTGCCAGCACATTGTCAGGGGGCGATCGCTACACCTTC	CASTLSGGDRYTF
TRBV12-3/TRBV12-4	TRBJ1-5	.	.	TGTGCCAGCAGCCCCGTAGGTGCGCGCAATCAGCCCCAGCATTTT	CASSPVGARNQPQHF
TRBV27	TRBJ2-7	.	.	TGTGCCAGCAGTGCAAGTGGGGACCGATTGAATTTATTCTACGAGCAGTACTTC	CASSASGDRLNLFYEQYF
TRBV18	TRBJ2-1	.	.	TGTGCCAGCTCACCAAGGAGCGGCCAAGAGACCCAGTTCTTC	CASSPRSGQETQFF
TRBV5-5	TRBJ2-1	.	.	TGTGCCGGCAGCTTGGAGACAGCCAGGAGCCGACGCTATGAGCAGTTCTTC	CAGSLETARSRRYEQFF
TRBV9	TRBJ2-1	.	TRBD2	TGTGCCAGCAGCGAAACTAGCGGGACCCATGACCAGTTCTTC	CASSETSGTHDQFF
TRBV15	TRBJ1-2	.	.	TGTGCCACCAGTAGGGACGTAAACTATGGCTACACCTTC	CATSRDVNYGYTF
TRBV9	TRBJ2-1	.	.	TGTGCCAGCAGCGTAGTGGCGGACAATGAGCAGTTCTTC	CASSVVADNEQFF